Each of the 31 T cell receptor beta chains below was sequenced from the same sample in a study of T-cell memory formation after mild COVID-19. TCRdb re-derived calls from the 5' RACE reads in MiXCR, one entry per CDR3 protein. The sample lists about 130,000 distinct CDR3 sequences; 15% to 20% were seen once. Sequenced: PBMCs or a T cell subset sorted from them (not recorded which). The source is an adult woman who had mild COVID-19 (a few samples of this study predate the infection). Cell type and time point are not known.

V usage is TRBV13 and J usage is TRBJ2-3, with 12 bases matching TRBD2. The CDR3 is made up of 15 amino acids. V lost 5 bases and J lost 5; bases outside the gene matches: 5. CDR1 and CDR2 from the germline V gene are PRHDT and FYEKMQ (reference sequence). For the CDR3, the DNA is TGTGCCAGCAGCATCGGACTAGCGGGGATAGATACGCAGTATTTT. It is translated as CASSIGLAGIDTQYF.

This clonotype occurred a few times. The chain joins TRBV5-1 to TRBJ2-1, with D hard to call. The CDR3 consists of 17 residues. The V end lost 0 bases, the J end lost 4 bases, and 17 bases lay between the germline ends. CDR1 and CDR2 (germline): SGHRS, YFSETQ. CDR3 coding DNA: TGCGCCAGCAGCTTGGGAGCAAGGCCCTCTAATTACAATGAGCAGTTCTTC. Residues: CASSLGARPSNYNEQFF.

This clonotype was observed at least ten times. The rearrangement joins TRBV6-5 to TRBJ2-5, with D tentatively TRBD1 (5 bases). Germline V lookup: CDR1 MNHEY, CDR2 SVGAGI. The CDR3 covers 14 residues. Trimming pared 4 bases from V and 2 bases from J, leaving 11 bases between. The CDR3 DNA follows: TGTGCCAGCAGTTTGGTAGGGGTACAAGAGACCCAGTACTTC. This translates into CASSLVGVQETQYF.

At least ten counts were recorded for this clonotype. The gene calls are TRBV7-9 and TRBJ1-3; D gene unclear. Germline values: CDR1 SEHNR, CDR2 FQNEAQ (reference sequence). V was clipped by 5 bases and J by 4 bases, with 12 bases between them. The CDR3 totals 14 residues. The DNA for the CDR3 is TGTGCCAGCAGCCCAGCTGGGATGGGAAACACCATATATTTT. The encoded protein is CASSPAGMGNTIYF.

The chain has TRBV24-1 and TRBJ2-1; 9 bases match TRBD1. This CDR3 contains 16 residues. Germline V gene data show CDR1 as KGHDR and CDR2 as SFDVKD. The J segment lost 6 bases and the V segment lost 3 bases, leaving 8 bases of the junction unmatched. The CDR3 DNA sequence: TGTGCCACCAGTGATCCACCGGGACAGGGTACCAATGAGCAGTTCTTC. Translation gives CATSDPPGQGTNEQFF.

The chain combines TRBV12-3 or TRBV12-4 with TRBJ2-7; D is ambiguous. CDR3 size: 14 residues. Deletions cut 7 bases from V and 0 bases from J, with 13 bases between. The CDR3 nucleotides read TGTGCCAGCACTAGGGCCCCCCTCTCCTACGAGCAGTACTTC. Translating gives CASTRAPLSYEQYF.

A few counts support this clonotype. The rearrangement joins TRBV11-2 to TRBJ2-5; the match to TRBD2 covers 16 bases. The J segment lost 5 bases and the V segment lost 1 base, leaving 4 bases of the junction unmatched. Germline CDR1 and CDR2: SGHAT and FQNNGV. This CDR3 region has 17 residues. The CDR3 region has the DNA TGTGCCAGCAGCTTAGGGGGACTAGCGGGAGGGAGGGAGACCCAGTACTTC. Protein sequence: CASSLGGLAGGRETQYF.

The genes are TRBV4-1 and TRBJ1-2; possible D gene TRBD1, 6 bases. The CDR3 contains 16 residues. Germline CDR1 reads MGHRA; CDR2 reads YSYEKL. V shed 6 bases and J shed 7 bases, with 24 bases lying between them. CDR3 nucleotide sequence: TGCGCCAGCAGACCGTCAACCCCCGGGACAACCGGTGGCTACACCTTC. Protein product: CASRPSTPGTTGGYTF.

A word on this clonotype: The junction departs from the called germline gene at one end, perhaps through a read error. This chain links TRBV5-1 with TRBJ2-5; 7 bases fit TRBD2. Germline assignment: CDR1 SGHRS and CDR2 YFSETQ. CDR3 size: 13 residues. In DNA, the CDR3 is TGCGCCAGCGAGGGCGGGAGTCGGGAGACCGAGTACTTC. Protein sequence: CASEGGSRETEYF.

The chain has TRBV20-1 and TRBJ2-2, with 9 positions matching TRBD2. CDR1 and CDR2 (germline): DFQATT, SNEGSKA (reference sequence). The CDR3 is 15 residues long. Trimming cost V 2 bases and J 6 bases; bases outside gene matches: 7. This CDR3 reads CSARSSGRKSGELFF. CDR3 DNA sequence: TGCAGTGCTAGATCGAGCGGGAGGAAGTCCGGGGAGCTGTTTTTT.

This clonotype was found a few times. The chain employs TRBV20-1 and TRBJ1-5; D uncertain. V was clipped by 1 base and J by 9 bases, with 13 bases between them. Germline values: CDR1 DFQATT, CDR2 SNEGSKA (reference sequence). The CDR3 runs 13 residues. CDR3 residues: CSARADGPSPQHF. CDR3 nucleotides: TGCAGTGCTAGAGCGGACGGGCCATCGCCCCAGCATTTT.

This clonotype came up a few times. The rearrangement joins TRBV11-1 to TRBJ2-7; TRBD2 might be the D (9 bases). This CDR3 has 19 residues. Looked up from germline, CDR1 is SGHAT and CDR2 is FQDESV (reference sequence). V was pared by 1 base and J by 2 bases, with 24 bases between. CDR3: CASSLGLAGPGGSPYEQYF. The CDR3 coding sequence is TGTGCCAGCAGCTTAGGGCTAGCGGGACCAGGGGGCTCTCCCTACGAGCAGTACTTC. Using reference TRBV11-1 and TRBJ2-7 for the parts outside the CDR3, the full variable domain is EAEVAQSPRYKITEKSQAVAFWCDPISGHATLYWYRQILGQGPELLVQFQDESVVDDSQLPKDRFSAERLKGVDSTLKIQPAELGDSAMYLCASSLGLAGPGGSPYEQYFGPGTRLTVT.

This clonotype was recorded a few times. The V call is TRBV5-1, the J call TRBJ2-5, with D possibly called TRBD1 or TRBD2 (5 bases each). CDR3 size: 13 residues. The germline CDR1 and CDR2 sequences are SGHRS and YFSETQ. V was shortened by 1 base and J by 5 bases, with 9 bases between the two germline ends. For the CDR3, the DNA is TGCGCCAGCAGCTTGAACGGGGCGGAGACCCAGTACTTC. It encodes CASSLNGAETQYF.

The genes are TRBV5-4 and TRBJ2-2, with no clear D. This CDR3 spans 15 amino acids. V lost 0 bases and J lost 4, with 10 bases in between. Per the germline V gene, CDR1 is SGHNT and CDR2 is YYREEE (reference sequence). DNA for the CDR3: TGTGCCAGCAGCTTGGCGTGGGATTCCACCGGGGAGCTGTTTTTT. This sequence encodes CASSLAWDSTGELFF.

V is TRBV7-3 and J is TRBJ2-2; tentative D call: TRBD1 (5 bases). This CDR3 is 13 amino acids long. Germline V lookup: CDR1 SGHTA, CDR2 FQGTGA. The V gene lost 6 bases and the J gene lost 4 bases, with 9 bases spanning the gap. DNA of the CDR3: TGTGCCAGCAGGGAAGGGGTCACCGGGGAGCTGTTTTTT. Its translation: CASREGVTGELFF.

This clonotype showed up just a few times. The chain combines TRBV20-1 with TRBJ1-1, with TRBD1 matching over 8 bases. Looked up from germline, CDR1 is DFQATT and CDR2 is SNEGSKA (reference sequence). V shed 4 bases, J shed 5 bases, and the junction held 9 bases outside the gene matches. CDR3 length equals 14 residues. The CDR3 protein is CSAKDRVEVTEAFF. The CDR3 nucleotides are TGCAGTGCTAAGGACAGGGTTGAGGTGACTGAAGCTTTCTTT.

The CDR3 loop reads CASSRTGNSPLHF. As DNA, the CDR3 is TGTGCCAGCAGCCGTACAGGGAATTCACCCCTCCACTTT. The chain recombines TRBV6-5 with TRBJ1-6; a weak D match, TRBD1 (6 bases). Germline V gives CDR1 MNHEY, CDR2 SVGAGI. V was trimmed by 6 bases and J by 7 bases, leaving 10 bases between them. The CDR3 has 13 residues.

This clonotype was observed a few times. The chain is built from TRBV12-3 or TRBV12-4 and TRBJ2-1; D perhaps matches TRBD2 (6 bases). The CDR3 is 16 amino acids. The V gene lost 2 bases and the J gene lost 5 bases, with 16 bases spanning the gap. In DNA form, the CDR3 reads TGTGCCAGCAGTTTACGGGGGAAGGTCGTTCACAATGAGCAGTTCTTC. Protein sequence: CASSLRGKVVHNEQFF.

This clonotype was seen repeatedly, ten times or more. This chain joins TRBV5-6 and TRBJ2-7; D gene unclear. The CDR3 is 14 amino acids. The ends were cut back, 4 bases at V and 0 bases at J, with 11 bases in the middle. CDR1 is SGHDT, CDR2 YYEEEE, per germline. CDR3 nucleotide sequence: TGTGCCAGCAGCCACCGGGTCCGCTCCTACGAGCAGTACTTC. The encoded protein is CASSHRVRSYEQYF.

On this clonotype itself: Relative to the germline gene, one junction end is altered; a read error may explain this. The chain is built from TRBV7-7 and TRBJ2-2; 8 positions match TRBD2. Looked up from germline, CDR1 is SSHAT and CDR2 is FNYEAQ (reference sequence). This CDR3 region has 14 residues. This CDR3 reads CASSLAGQTGELFF. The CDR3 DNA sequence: TGTGCTAGCAGCTTAGCGGGACAAACCGGGGAGCTGTTTTTT. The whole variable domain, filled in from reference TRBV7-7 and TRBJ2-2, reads GAGVSQSPRYKVTKRGQDVTLRCDPISSHATLYWYQQALGQGPEFLTYFNYEAQPDKSGLPSDRFSAERPEGSISTLTIQRTEQRDSAMYRCASSLAGQTGELFFGEGSRLTVL.

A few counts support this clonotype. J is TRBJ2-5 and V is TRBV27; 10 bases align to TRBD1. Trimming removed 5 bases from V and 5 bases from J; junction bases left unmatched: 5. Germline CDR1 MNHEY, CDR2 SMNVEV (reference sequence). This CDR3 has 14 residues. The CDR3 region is CASSADRGRETQYF. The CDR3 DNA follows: TGTGCCAGCAGTGCCGACAGGGGGCGGGAGACCCAGTACTTC.

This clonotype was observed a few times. DNA of the CDR3: TGCAGTGCTAGAGATCTCGGACAGGGGCTAACCATGAACACTGAAGCTTTCTTT. This codes for CSARDLGQGLTMNTEAFF. This chain uses TRBV20-1 with TRBJ1-1; 9 positions match TRBD1. CDR1 is DFQATT, CDR2 SNEGSKA, per germline (reference sequence). The V segment lost 0 bases and the J segment 0 bases; nucleotides outside the gene matches: 11. This CDR3 has 18 residues.

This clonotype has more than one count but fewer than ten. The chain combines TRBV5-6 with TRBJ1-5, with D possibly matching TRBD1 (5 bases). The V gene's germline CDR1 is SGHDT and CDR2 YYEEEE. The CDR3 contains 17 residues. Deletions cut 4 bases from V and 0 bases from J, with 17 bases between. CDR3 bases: TGTGCCAGCAGCAATGGACGGGGCTTGAATAGCAATCAGCCCCAGCATTTT. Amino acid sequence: CASSNGRGLNSNQPQHF.

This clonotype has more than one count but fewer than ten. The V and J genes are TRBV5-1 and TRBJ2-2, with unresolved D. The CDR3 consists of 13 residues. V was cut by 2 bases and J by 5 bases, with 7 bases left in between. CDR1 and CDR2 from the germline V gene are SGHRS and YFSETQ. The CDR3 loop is CASSFRMTGELFF. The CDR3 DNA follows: TGCGCCAGCAGCTTCCGGATGACCGGGGAGCTGTTTTTT.

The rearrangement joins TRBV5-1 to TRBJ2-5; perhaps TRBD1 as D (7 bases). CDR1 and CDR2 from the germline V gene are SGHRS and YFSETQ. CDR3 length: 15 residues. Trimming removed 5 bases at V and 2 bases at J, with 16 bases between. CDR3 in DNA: TGCGCCAGCAGGGAGGGACAGATCGCGCAAGAGACCCAGTACTTC. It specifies CASREGQIAQETQYF.

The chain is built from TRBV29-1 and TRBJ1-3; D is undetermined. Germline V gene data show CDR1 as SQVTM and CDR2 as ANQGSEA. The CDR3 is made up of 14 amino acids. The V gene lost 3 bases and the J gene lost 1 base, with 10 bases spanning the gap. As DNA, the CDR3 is TGCAGCGTTGAGTTAGTGGGTTCTGGAAACACCATATATTTT. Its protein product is CSVELVGSGNTIYF.

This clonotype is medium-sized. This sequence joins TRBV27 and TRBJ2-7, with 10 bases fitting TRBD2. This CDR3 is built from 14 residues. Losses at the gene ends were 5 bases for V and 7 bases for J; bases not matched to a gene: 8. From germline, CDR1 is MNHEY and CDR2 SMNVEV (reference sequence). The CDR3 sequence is CASSPLLAGREQYF. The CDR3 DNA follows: TGTGCCAGCAGTCCGCTACTAGCGGGGAGGGAGCAGTACTTC.

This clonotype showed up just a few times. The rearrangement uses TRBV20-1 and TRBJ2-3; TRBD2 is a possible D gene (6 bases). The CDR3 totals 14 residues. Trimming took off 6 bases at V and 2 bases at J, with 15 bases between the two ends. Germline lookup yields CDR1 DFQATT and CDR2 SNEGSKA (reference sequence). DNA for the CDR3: TGCAGTGCCGGAAGGGCGGGGATCACAGATACGCAGTATTTT. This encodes CSAGRAGITDTQYF.

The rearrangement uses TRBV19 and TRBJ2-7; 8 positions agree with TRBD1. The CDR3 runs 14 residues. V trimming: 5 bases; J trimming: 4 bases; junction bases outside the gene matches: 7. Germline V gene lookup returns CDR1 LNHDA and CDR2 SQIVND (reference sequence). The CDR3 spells CASSPTGAKYEQYF. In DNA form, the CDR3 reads TGTGCCAGTAGTCCGACAGGGGCGAAGTACGAGCAGTACTTC. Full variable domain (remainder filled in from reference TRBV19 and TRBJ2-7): DGGITQSPKYLFRKEGQNVTLSCEQNLNHDAMYWYRQDPGQGLRLIYYSQIVNDFQKGDIAEGYSVSREKKESFPLTVTSAQKNPTAFYLCASSPTGAKYEQYFGPGTRLTVT.

The CDR3: CSAHTTGANTEAFF. The CDR3 DNA reads TGCAGTGCTCACACGACAGGGGCGAACACTGAAGCTTTCTTT. The chain links TRBV20-1 to TRBJ1-1; 8 nucleotides line up with TRBD1. This CDR3 is built from 14 residues. With 5 bases clipped from V and 1 base from J, the junction kept 6 bases outside the gene matches. The V gene's germline CDR1 is DFQATT and CDR2 SNEGSKA (reference sequence).

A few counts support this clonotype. The CDR3 coding sequence is TGTGCCTGGGAAGGGGAGACCCAGTACTTC. Protein: CAWEGETQYF. The chain couples TRBV30 to TRBJ2-5, with D uncertain. The V gene lost 5 bases and the J gene lost 5 bases, with 6 bases spanning the gap. CDR1 and CDR2 (germline): GTSNPN, SVGIG (reference sequence). There are 10 residues in the CDR3.